This T cell receptor beta chain was observed in a study of OX40 agonist ivuxolimab in advanced cancers. Study at large: Dose-escalation patients were diagnosed with hepatocellular carcinoma, melanoma, renal cell cancer or head and neck cancer. Whole-study findings and limits: There were, on average, more expanded clones in CD8+ T cells than in CD4+. CD4+ and CD8+ blood T cells expanded clonally by week 6 at 0.1 to 3.0 mg/kg.

Germline-derived CDR1 and CDR2 are MNHNY and SVGAGI (reference sequence). The CDR3 runs to 13 residues. Losses at the gene ends were 4 bases for V and 6 bases for J; bases not matched to a gene: 1. Sequenced by immunoSEQ multiplex PCR; TCRdb stores in-frame clones only, minus some. The table lists about 110,000 clones, about nine tenths of them singletons, with around 0.48% in the top ten. About this clone: The antigen is not known.

The gene calls are TRBV6-6 and TRBJ2-2; 8 positions match TRBD1. This material consisted of CD4+ or CD8+ T cells sorted from blood, taken in a trial of the OX40 agonist ivuxolimab. The receptor was derived from an adult with an advanced solid tumor such as melanoma, head and neck, liver or kidney cancer. CDR3 in DNA: TGTGCCAGCAGTTTACAGGGGGCCGGGGAGCTGTTTTTT. This translates into CASSLQGAGELFF.